This TCR beta chain was sequenced in a study of T cell changes during pregnancy in multiple sclerosis. Some clones are missing from TCRdb's copy, which holds only in-frame ones; the method was immunoSEQ multiplex PCR. This sample has tens of thousands of clones, with around 91% found just once. This CDR3 spans 11 amino acids. V was shortened by 5 bases and J by 14 bases, with 10 bases between the two germline ends. Germline V gene lookup returns CDR1 SEHNR and CDR2 FQNEAQ (reference sequence). V is TRBV7-9 and J is TRBJ1-6; a weak D match, TRBD1 (6 bases). The TCR was taken from a female donor in good health, enrolled as a control in a pregnancy study. The sequencing here drew on peripheral blood, taken in the third trimester of pregnancy. CDR3 nucleotides: TGTGCCAGCAGCGGGGGCAGGGCCCTCCACTTT. Translated: CASSGGRALHF.